Below, 18 T cell receptor beta chains from the same sample are listed, as sequenced in a study of cytomegalovirus exposure and HLA in healthy donors. A multiplex PCR was run with 60 Vbeta primers and 13 Jbeta primers. TCRdb's table, derived via immunoSEQ multiplex PCR, lists solely in-frame clones and lacks some. The sample has over 150,000 clones, around 88% seen once. The sample comprised PBMCs. The receptors come from a woman in her thirties in good health and CMV-seronegative.

V usage is TRBV28 and J usage is TRBJ2-1; TRBD1 aligns across 8 bases. J was trimmed by 6 bases and V by 4 bases; bases with no gene match: 8. Germline CDR1 and CDR2: MDHEN and SYDVKM. CDR3 length: 15 amino acids. The CDR3 DNA follows: TGTGCCAGCAGTTGGACAGGGAGTGCGCTCAATGAGCAGTTCTTC. Translating it yields CASSWTGSALNEQFF.

The chain combines TRBV13 with TRBJ2-1, with 8 positions matching TRBD2. The CDR3 has 15 amino acids. Per germline, CDR1 PRHDT and CDR2 FYEKMQ (reference sequence). V lost 6 bases and J lost 0; bases outside the gene matches: 4. The CDR3 is CASSSGKSSYNEQFF. In DNA, the CDR3 is TGTGCCAGCAGTAGCGGGAAGAGCTCCTACAATGAGCAGTTCTTC.

This clone was detected a few times. The chain carries TRBV5-5 and TRBJ1-3, with a possible D match to TRBD1 (6 bases). The CDR3 is 16 amino acids. V gave up 1 base and J gave up 1 base, with 12 bases separating them. CDR1 SGHKS and CDR2 YYEKEE come from the germline V gene (reference sequence). CDR3 DNA: TGTGCCAGCAGCTTGTTGGGGGGGCCTTCTGGAAACACCATATATTTT. It encodes CASSLLGGPSGNTIYF.

The J gene is TRBJ1-2, the V gene TRBV9, with TRBD1 matching 8 bases. The germline V gene encodes CDR1 SGDLS and CDR2 YYNGEE. The CDR3 loop spans 13 amino acids. Trimming took 4 bases from V and 8 from J; bases not matched to a gene: 7. CDR3 protein: CASSPQGEEGYTF. The CDR3 DNA follows: TGTGCCAGCAGCCCACAGGGGGAGGAGGGCTACACCTTC.

This clone came up once. The genes are TRBV6-5 and TRBJ1-1; no reliable D call. The CDR3 has 13 amino acids. Trimming removed 5 bases from V and 10 bases from J, with 17 bases in between. Germline-derived CDR1 and CDR2 are MNHEY and SVGAGI. CDR3 in amino acids: CASSEERVIGAFF. CDR3 DNA sequence: TGTGCCAGCAGTGAAGAGAGGGTGATTGGAGCTTTCTTT.

This sequence joins TRBV15 and TRBJ1-2; D gene ambiguous. Looked up from germline, CDR1 is LNHNV and CDR2 is YYDKDF (reference sequence). There are 13 residues in the CDR3. The V end lost 6 bases, the J end lost 3 bases, and 11 bases lay between the germline ends. The CDR3 here is CATRNIRDYGYTF. The CDR3 DNA is TGTGCCACCAGAAATATACGAGACTATGGCTACACCTTC. Full variable domain (missing parts from reference TRBV15 and TRBJ1-2): DAMVIQNPRYQVTQFGKPVTLSCSQTLNHNVMYWYQQKSSQAPKLLFHYYDKDFNNEADTPDNFQSRRPNTSFCFLDIRSPGLGDTAMYLCATRNIRDYGYTFGSGTRLTVV.

The J gene is TRBJ2-1, the V gene TRBV11-2, with D possibly being TRBD2 (5 bases). Germline V lookup: CDR1 SGHAT, CDR2 FQNNGV. Deletions cut 3 bases from V and 9 bases from J, with 12 bases between. The CDR3 runs to 13 residues. CDR3 loop: CASSFDYRAEQFF. The CDR3 bases are TGTGCCAGCAGCTTTGACTATCGCGCTGAGCAGTTCTTC.

The chain joins TRBV15 to TRBJ1-2, with a tentative D call TRBD1 (5 bases). Germline lookup yields CDR1 LNHNV and CDR2 YYDKDF (reference sequence). The CDR3 totals 13 residues. Trimming stripped 1 base from V and 7 bases from J, with 10 bases between. The CDR3 region has the DNA TGTGCCACCAGCAGAGTCAGGGAAGGTGGCTACACCTTC. This gives the protein CATSRVREGGYTF. Full variable domain (remainder filled in from reference TRBV15 and TRBJ1-2): DAMVIQNPRYQVTQFGKPVTLSCSQTLNHNVMYWYQQKSSQAPKLLFHYYDKDFNNEADTPDNFQSRRPNTSFCFLDIRSPGLGDTAMYLCATSRVREGGYTFGSGTRLTVV.

The chain uses TRBV11-2 and TRBJ2-1; no definite D call. Germline assignment: CDR1 SGHAT and CDR2 FQNNGV. The V end was cut by 1 base, the J end by 4 bases, with 8 bases between. CDR3 length equals 14 residues. As DNA, the CDR3 is TGTGCCAGCAGCTTAGGGGCGATATACAATGAGCAGTTCTTC. Translation gives CASSLGAIYNEQFF.

V is TRBV5-1 and J is TRBJ2-5; maybe TRBD1 (6 bases). The DNA end is more similar to TRBJ2-7, so the J call may be wrong. Looked up from germline, CDR1 is SGHRS and CDR2 is YFSETQ. The CDR3 is 16 amino acids. The CDR3, as DNA: TGCGCCAGCAGCCCCCAGCCTGACAGGCGAAACTACGAGCAGTACTTC. It encodes CASSPQPDRRNYEQYF.

The V call is TRBV10-3, the J call TRBJ2-5; the match to TRBD1 covers 8 bases. The CDR3 has 14 residues. V shed 6 bases, J shed 4 bases, and the junction held 7 bases outside the gene matches. Germline V gene data show CDR1 as ENHRY and CDR2 as SYGVKD. The CDR3 region is CAIRGQGARETQYF. The CDR3, as DNA: TGTGCCATCAGGGGGCAGGGGGCCAGAGAGACCCAGTACTTC.

This chain uses TRBV13 with TRBJ1-3, with D perhaps matching TRBD1 (5 bases). V dropped 5 bases and J dropped 4 bases, with 15 bases sitting between them. The germline CDR1 and CDR2 sequences are PRHDT and FYEKMQ (reference sequence). This CDR3 contains 15 residues. The CDR3 sequence: CASSQNEWGGNTIYF. CDR3 DNA sequence: TGTGCCAGCAGCCAAAATGAGTGGGGCGGAAACACCATATATTTT.

The rearrangement uses TRBV5-1 and TRBJ1-1, with 10 nucleotides matching TRBD1. The V gene's germline CDR1 is SGHRS and CDR2 YFSETQ. The CDR3 runs 14 residues. J lost 4 bases, V lost 0 bases, and 0 bases had no gene match. CDR3 nucleotides: TGCGCCAGCAGCTTGGGGACAGGGGGCACTGAAGCTTTCTTT. Translated, it gives CASSLGTGGTEAFF. The complete variable domain, with remaining parts taken from reference TRBV5-1 and TRBJ1-1, reads KAGVTQTPRYLIKTRGQQVTLSCSPISGHRSVSWYQQTPGQGLQFLFEYFSETQRNKGNFPGRFSGRQFSNSRSEMNVSTLELGDSALYLCASSLGTGGTEAFFGQGTRLTVV.

The V and J genes are TRBV19 and TRBJ2-7; a possible D gene is TRBD2 (6 bases). V lost 2 bases and J lost 7, with 15 bases in between. This CDR3 region has 14 residues. Germline V lookup: CDR1 LNHDA, CDR2 SQIVND (reference sequence). The chain's CDR3 is CASSIPSALGEQYF. The CDR3 region has the DNA TGTGCCAGTAGTATACCTAGCGCTTTGGGAGAGCAGTACTTC.

This clone has only one observation. The rearrangement uses TRBV9 and TRBJ1-4; D may be TRBD1 (6 bases). CDR1 and CDR2 from the germline V gene are SGDLS and YYNGEE. The CDR3 totals 16 residues. The V and J ends lost 0 bases and 0 bases respectively, with 9 bases between them. CDR3 region: CASSVGHRATNEKLFF. The CDR3 coding sequence is TGTGCCAGCAGCGTAGGTCACAGGGCAACTAATGAAAAACTGTTTTTT.

This clone was seen a single time. The CDR3, as DNA: TGTGCCAGCAGCTTAGTACTAGCGGCCCATGAGCAGTTCTTC. Amino acids: CASSLVLAAHEQFF. The rearrangement uses TRBV5-4 and TRBJ2-1; 8 bases align to TRBD2. Per the germline V gene, CDR1 is SGHNT and CDR2 is YYREEE (reference sequence). Germline trimming cut 2 bases from V and 8 bases from J; bases unmatched to any gene: 6. The CDR3 loop spans 14 amino acids.

This rearrangement joins TRBV19 to TRBJ2-5; TRBD2 matches at 8 bases. The J call could be wrong; TRBJ2-7 is a better fit for the DNA end. The V gene's germline CDR1 is LNHDA and CDR2 SQIVND (reference sequence). The CDR3 contains 14 residues. The CDR3 DNA reads TGTGCCAGTAGTATAGCGGGAGGGCCACGCGAGCAGTACTTC. Its translation: CASSIAGGPREQYF.

The chain couples TRBV2 to TRBJ1-2, with 10 positions matching TRBD1. The CDR3 runs 17 residues. Germline-derived CDR1 and CDR2 are SNHLY and FYNNEI. The V gene end was trimmed by 8 bases and the J gene end by 5 bases; junction bases not matched to a gene: 17. The CDR3 coding sequence is TGTGCCAGCGGGGGACAGGGGATGATAACGGAGGATTATGGCTACACCTTC. As protein: CASGGQGMITEDYGYTF. Combining the CDR3 with reference TRBV2 and TRBJ1-2 gives the whole variable domain EPEVTQTPSHQVTQMGQEVILRCVPISNHLYFYWYRQILGQKVEFLVSFYNNEISEKSEIFDDQFSVERPDGSNFTLKIRSTKLEDSAMYFCASGGQGMITEDYGYTFGSGTRLTVV.